Reported below is one TCR beta chain. No antigen is known for it. Indicated treatment: 15 to 20 received Ad26.COV2.S at low or high dose, single or two shots; 5 received placebo; per-sample allocation not given. The samples date from day 63 after the first vaccine or placebo injection. This record comes from a study of Ad26.COV2.S vaccination and SARS-CoV-2 variants. Trimming stripped 5 bases from V and 3 bases from J, with 19 bases between. The CDR3 consists of 16 residues. The germline V gene has CDR1 LNHDA and CDR2 SQIVND (reference sequence). Assay: immunoSEQ multiplex PCR; the TCRdb copy retains only in-frame clones and omits some. Altogether some 370,000 clones are present, roughly 80% being singletons, with the ten largest covering around 7.4%. Whole-study findings and limits: There was reportedly substantial breadth in spike-specific CD8+ and CD4+ T cell responses after vaccination.

Sample: peripheral blood, taken in a trial of Ad26.COV2.S vaccine versus placebo. The sequence derives from a person aged 18-65 years who received the Ad26.COV2.S COVID-19 vaccine or a placebo. The gene calls are TRBV19 and TRBJ1-2, with a weak D call TRBD1 (5 bases). The CDR3 DNA reads as TGTGCCAGTAGTGACTCTAACAGTGGGACCTACTATGGCTACACCTTC. It specifies CASSDSNSGTYYGYTF.